The 26 T cell receptor beta chains below were found in one sample sequenced in a study of control samples from healthy donors and cancer patients. Clones were sequenced by immunoSEQ multiplex PCR, and TCRdb holds only the in-frame ones, with some missing. The table includes about 94,000 clones, roughly nine tenths detected once. The specimen was blood. The receptors were gathered from a woman aged 50 to 60 in good health.

This chain joins TRBV6-5 and TRBJ2-7; D possibly corresponds to TRBD1 (5 bases). The CDR3 has 15 residues. Germline V lookup: CDR1 MNHEY, CDR2 SVGAGI. Deletions cut 0 bases from V and 7 bases from J, with 16 bases between. CDR3 protein: CASSYSIRASWEQYF. In DNA, the CDR3 is TGTGCCAGCAGTTACTCGATCAGGGCGTCCTGGGAGCAGTACTTC.

V and J are TRBV19 and TRBJ2-3; 8 positions match TRBD2. J was trimmed by 4 bases and V by 3 bases; bases with no gene match: 15. Germline V gives CDR1 LNHDA, CDR2 SQIVND (reference sequence). The CDR3 loop spans 18 amino acids. CDR3 coding DNA: TGTGCCAGTAGTATGGTAGTGGGGAGCGGGAGTGTCCCAGATACGCAGTATTTT. Amino acid sequence: CASSMVVGSGSVPDTQYF.

The chain carries TRBV3-1 (or the pseudogene TRBV3-2) and TRBJ2-1, with 7 bases aligning to TRBD2. Trimming at V came to 5 bases and at J to 4 bases, leaving 8 bases not matched to a gene. The CDR3 totals 15 residues. Germline CDR1 and CDR2: LGHDT and YNNKEL (reference sequence). The CDR3 loop is CASSLRGGNYNEQFF. The CDR3, as DNA: TGTGCCAGCAGCTTGCGCGGGGGAAATTACAATGAGCAGTTCTTC.

This clone was seen just once. V and J are TRBV21-1 and TRBJ1-5. TRBV21-1 is described as a pseudogene. This CDR3 has 17 amino acids. This chain's CDR3 is CASSLCHGGKSNQPQHF. As DNA, the CDR3 is TGTGCCAGCAGCCTTTGCCATGGCGGCAAGAGCAATCAGCCCCAGCATTTT.

The chain has TRBV29-1 and TRBJ1-2; TRBD1 agrees at 8 bases. The V segment lost 5 bases and the J segment 7 bases; nucleotides outside the gene matches: 9. CDR1 and CDR2 from the germline V gene are SQVTM and ANQGSEA. CDR3 length: 13 residues. The CDR3 nucleotides read TGCAGCGTTCGGTTGACAGGGGCGATTGGCTACACCTTC. Encoded protein: CSVRLTGAIGYTF.

V gene TRBV25-1 combines with J gene TRBJ1-2, with 8 bases lining up with TRBD1. Trimming cost V 4 bases and J 3 bases; bases outside gene matches: 7. The germline gives CDR1 MGHDK, CDR2 SYGVNS. The CDR3 consists of 15 residues. Here the CDR3 DNA reads TGTGCCAGCAGTGTAATTTCAGGGGGCGACTATGGCTACACCTTC. Its translation: CASSVISGGDYGYTF.

The chain employs TRBV6-5 and TRBJ2-4, with D unclear. V dropped 7 bases and J dropped 9 bases, with 13 bases sitting between them. Germline CDR1 reads MNHEY; CDR2 reads SVGAGI. The CDR3 sequence is 12 residues long. The CDR3, as DNA: TGTGCCAGCACCGGTCCTCACCGCATTCAGTACTTC. Amino acids: CASTGPHRIQYF.

The chain links TRBV6-6 to TRBJ1-4; D gene unclear. The CDR3 length is 16 residues. The V gene lost 2 bases and the J gene lost 0 bases, with 10 bases spanning the gap. The germline gives CDR1 MNHNY, CDR2 SVGAGI (reference sequence). DNA of the CDR3: TGTGCCAGCAGTTACCAATCCCTGGCAACTAATGAAAAACTGTTTTTT. Encoded protein: CASSYQSLATNEKLFF.

The chain recombines TRBV19 with TRBJ2-7, with D uncertain. V was clipped by 1 base and J by 2 bases, with 18 bases between them. This CDR3 is 17 amino acids long. Germline V CDR1 and CDR2: LNHDA, SQIVND (reference sequence). CDR3: CASSIVRTALNTYEQYF. CDR3 DNA sequence: TGTGCCAGTAGTATAGTTCGGACGGCCCTCAATACCTACGAGCAGTACTTC.

This sequence joins TRBV29-1 and TRBJ2-6; D remains ambiguous. The CDR3 length is 12 residues. Germline CDR1 reads SQVTM; CDR2 reads ANQGSEA. Deletions cut 5 bases from V and 5 bases from J, with 7 bases between. The CDR3 region has the DNA TGCAGCGTTCAAAGTCGGGCCAACGTCCTGACTTTC. Its protein is CSVQSRANVLTF.

The chain carries TRBV28 and TRBJ2-7, with 8 bases matching TRBD1. CDR3 length equals 17 residues. V dropped 4 bases and J dropped 4; count of bases not matched to a gene: 15. Germline V lookup: CDR1 MDHEN, CDR2 SYDVKM. The CDR3 DNA reads as TGTGCCAGCAGTTCCCCACCTGACAGGGGTCTATCTTACGAGCAGTACTTC. Its translation: CASSSPPDRGLSYEQYF.

The chain carries TRBV6-5 and TRBJ1-1; D uncertain. Per germline, CDR1 MNHEY and CDR2 SVGAGI. The CDR3 is 14 amino acids. V lost 5 bases and J lost 3, with 13 bases in between. CDR3: CASSLQRLYTEAFF. Here the CDR3 DNA reads TGTGCCAGCAGTCTACAAAGGCTTTACACTGAAGCTTTCTTT.

The table lists this clone with a count of one. This chain connects TRBV25-1 to TRBJ2-2, with D possibly being TRBD1 or TRBD2 (5 bases each). The ends were cut back, 1 base at V and 3 bases at J, with 9 bases in the middle. This CDR3 comprises 15 residues. From germline, CDR1 is MGHDK and CDR2 SYGVNS. This chain's CDR3 is CASSESGTDTGELFF. DNA for the CDR3: TGTGCCAGCAGTGAATCCGGGACGGACACCGGGGAGCTGTTTTTT.

This clone was observed a handful of times. CDR3 region: CSVRVWEGGYTF. CDR3 nucleotide sequence: TGCAGCGTTAGAGTCTGGGAGGGTGGCTACACCTTC. The chain combines TRBV29-1 with TRBJ1-2; no clear D. CDR3 length: 12 amino acids. Deletions cut 5 bases from V and 7 bases from J, with 14 bases between. The germline CDR1 and CDR2 sequences are SQVTM and ANQGSEA.

The chain uses TRBV6-5 and TRBJ1-2; D uncertain. Trimming left V 0 bases short and J 6 bases short, with 8 bases between. The CDR3 is 13 amino acids. CDR1 and CDR2 (germline): MNHEY, SVGAGI. This CDR3 is CASSYSLIDGYTF. The CDR3 DNA reads as TGTGCCAGCAGTTACTCTCTAATCGATGGCTACACCTTC.

J is TRBJ1-2 and V is TRBV9, with D perhaps matching TRBD1 (5 bases). CDR3 length: 14 residues. V was clipped by 3 bases and J by 5 bases, with 14 bases between them. CDR1 and CDR2 (germline): SGDLS, YYNGEE. The DNA of the CDR3 is TGTGCCAGCAGCGGACAAATGGGGACTTATGGCTACACCTTC. Translated, it gives CASSGQMGTYGYTF. The variable domain in full, with the rest retrieved from reference TRBV9 and TRBJ1-2, is DSGVTQTPKHLITATGQRVTLRCSPRSGDLSVYWYQQSLDQGLQFLIQYYNGEERAKGNILERFSAQQFPDLHSELNLSSLELGDSALYFCASSGQMGTYGYTFGSGTRLTVV.

V usage is TRBV19 and J usage is TRBJ2-7; 10 bases match TRBD2. The V and J ends lost 4 bases and 6 bases, in that order; junction bases with no gene match: 6. This CDR3 is built from 14 residues. Germline V gene lookup returns CDR1 LNHDA and CDR2 SQIVND (reference sequence). The chain's CDR3 is CASSKSGLALEQYF. Here the CDR3 DNA reads TGTGCCAGTAGTAAATCGGGACTAGCGCTCGAGCAGTACTTC.

The chain employs TRBV2 and TRBJ2-5, with 7 bases lining up with TRBD1. Germline trimming cut 7 bases from V and 5 bases from J; bases unmatched to any gene: 1. This CDR3 comprises 11 residues. CDR1 SNHLY and CDR2 FYNNEI come from the germline V gene. CDR3 bases: TGTGCCAGCACCAGGGGGGAGACCCAGTACTTC. Its protein product is CASTRGETQYF.

The J gene is TRBJ2-2, the V gene TRBV27; 9 bases are shared with TRBD2. The CDR3 runs to 20 residues. Germline V gene lookup returns CDR1 MNHEY and CDR2 SMNVEV (reference sequence). After removal of 5 bases from V and 0 bases from J, the junction contained 16 bases not matched to a gene. The CDR3: CASSPWGASGDWANTGELFF. In nucleotides, the CDR3 is TGTGCCAGCAGTCCTTGGGGGGCTAGCGGGGATTGGGCGAACACCGGGGAGCTGTTTTTT.

This rearrangement joins TRBV3-1 (or the pseudogene TRBV3-2) to TRBJ2-5; TRBD1 matches 11 bases. The trim removed 6 bases at V and 0 bases at J, leaving 3 bases unmatched. CDR1 and CDR2 from the germline V gene are LGHDT and YNNKEL (reference sequence). The length of the CDR3 is 15 residues. The CDR3 bases are TGTGCCAGCAGTCAGGACAGGGGGCACCAAGAGACCCAGTACTTC. It specifies CASSQDRGHQETQYF.

The gene calls are TRBV6-2 or TRBV6-3 and TRBJ2-7; D is uncertain. Germline assignment: CDR1 MNHEY and CDR2 SVGEGT. The V gene lost 2 bases and the J gene lost 6 bases, with 5 bases spanning the gap. The CDR3 has 11 residues. The CDR3 region is CASSYVREQYF. The CDR3 coding sequence is TGTGCCAGCAGTTACGTACGCGAGCAGTACTTC.

Only one count was recorded for this clone. As DNA, the CDR3 is TGTGCCAGCAGAACTAGCGGGAGCCTCAATGAGCAGTTCTTC. Protein product: CASRTSGSLNEQFF. The chain combines TRBV6-6 with TRBJ2-1; 11 positions agree with TRBD2. Germline values: CDR1 MNHNY, CDR2 SVGAGI (reference sequence). The CDR3 is 14 amino acids. After removal of 6 bases from V and 6 bases from J, the junction contained 4 bases not matched to a gene.

This chain links TRBV6-5 with TRBJ2-2, with 7 bases fitting TRBD1. V lost 6 bases to trimming and J lost 3 bases; unmatched junction nucleotides: 4. This CDR3 has 14 residues. Per germline, CDR1 MNHEY and CDR2 SVGAGI. CDR3 loop: CASRDRWDTGELFF. The DNA for the CDR3 is TGTGCCAGCAGGGACAGGTGGGACACCGGGGAGCTGTTTTTT.

J is TRBJ2-7 and V is TRBV5-4, with 11 bases matching TRBD2. CDR1 and CDR2 (germline): SGHNT, YYREEE (reference sequence). The CDR3 is 15 amino acids. J gave up 1 base and V 5 bases, and 5 bases lay outside the gene matches. As DNA, the CDR3 is TGTGCCAGCAGACGAACTAGCGGGGGATCCTACGAGCAGTACTTC. Its translation: CASRRTSGGSYEQYF. The whole variable domain, filled in from reference TRBV5-4 and TRBJ2-7, reads ETGVTQSPTHLIKTRGQQVTLRCSSQSGHNTVSWYQQALGQGPQFIFQYYREEENGRGNFPPRFSGLQFPNYSSELNVNALELDDSALYLCASRRTSGGSYEQYFGPGTRLTVT.

The V gene is TRBV9, the J gene TRBJ2-2; no firm D call. The CDR3 spans 14 residues. The germline V and J ends were trimmed by 0 bases and 6 bases, with 9 bases remaining between them. Germline CDR1 is SGDLS and CDR2 is YYNGEE. Here the CDR3 reads CASSVVLGSGELFF. The DNA of the CDR3 is TGTGCCAGCAGCGTAGTTCTGGGGTCCGGGGAGCTGTTTTTT.

The chain has TRBV29-1 and TRBJ1-3, with D possibly matching TRBD1 (5 bases). Germline V gene data show CDR1 as SQVTM and CDR2 as ANQGSEA. The CDR3 totals 12 residues. V was shortened by 5 bases and J by 1 base, with 6 bases between the two germline ends. The CDR3 protein is CSVRGSGNTIYF. CDR3 in DNA: TGCAGCGTTCGGGGGTCTGGAAACACCATATATTTT. The variable domain in full, with the rest retrieved from reference TRBV29-1 and TRBJ1-3, is SAVISQKPSRDICQRGTSLTIQCQVDSQVTMMFWYRQQPGQSLTLIATANQGSEATYESGFVIDKFPISRPNLTFSTLTVSNMSPEDSSIYLCSVRGSGNTIYFGEGSWLTVV.